The 20 T cell receptor beta chains in this list originate from one sample, sequenced in a study of cytomegalovirus exposure and HLA in healthy donors. TCRdb keeps only in-frame clones here, not all; method: immunoSEQ multiplex PCR. The sample has some 290,000 clones, nearly 90% seen once. The source material was PBMCs. The receptors were sampled from a man under 40 in good health and CMV-seronegative.

The chain combines TRBV2 with TRBJ1-1; 7 bases map to TRBD1. Losses at the gene ends were 7 bases for V and 6 bases for J; bases not matched to a gene: 8. Per germline, CDR1 SNHLY and CDR2 FYNNEI. The CDR3 loop spans 13 amino acids. The CDR3 nucleotides read TGTGCCAGCATAATCGACAGGGACGCTGAAGCTTTCTTT. It yields the protein CASIIDRDAEAFF.

This clone was observed once. Written as DNA, the CDR3 is TGTGCCAGCAGTTCGAGCTGGGGAGTCCTTAACTATGGCTACACCTTC. Residues: CASSSSWGVLNYGYTF. The chain is built from TRBV27 and TRBJ1-2; no definite D call. From germline, CDR1 is MNHEY and CDR2 SMNVEV (reference sequence). V lost 4 bases to trimming and J lost 1 base, with 16 bases between them. The CDR3 length is 16 residues.

CDR3: CASGLQGGYGYTF. In DNA, the CDR3 is TGTGCTAGTGGTTTACAGGGGGGCTATGGCTACACCTTC. The V gene is TRBV12-5, the J gene TRBJ1-2, with 8 bases aligning to TRBD1. V gave up 3 bases and J gave up 4 bases; unmatched junction bases: 1. The germline gives CDR1 LGHNT, CDR2 FRNRAP. The CDR3 totals 13 residues. Using reference TRBV12-5 and TRBJ1-2 for the parts outside the CDR3, the full variable domain is DARVTQTPRHKVTEMGQEVTMRCQPILGHNTVFWYRQTMMQGLELLAYFRNRAPLDDSGMPKDRFSAEMPDATLATLKIQPSEPRDSAVYFCASGLQGGYGYTFGSGTRLTVV.

The genes are TRBV4-1 and TRBJ1-2, with D maybe TRBD1 (5 bases). The CDR3 length is 17 residues. In germline, CDR1 is MGHRA, CDR2 YSYEKL. Trimming cost V 0 bases and J 2 bases, with 16 bases left between them. CDR3 DNA sequence: TGCGCCAGCAGCCAAGATCTTCAAGGGGCGAAAAACTATGGCTACACCTTC. This encodes CASSQDLQGAKNYGYTF.

The gene calls are TRBV5-4 and TRBJ1-1; tentatively, D is TRBD1 (5 bases). CDR1 and CDR2 (germline): SGHNT, YYREEE (reference sequence). CDR3 length: 14 amino acids. V shed 1 base and J shed 1 base, with 8 bases lying between them. Written as DNA, the CDR3 is TGTGCCAGCAGCTTGAAAGGGGCGAACACTGAAGCTTTCTTT. This codes for CASSLKGANTEAFF.

The rearrangement links TRBV27 to TRBJ2-3; D unresolved. CDR3 length: 15 amino acids. Per germline, CDR1 MNHEY and CDR2 SMNVEV (reference sequence). V was cut by 4 bases and J by 2 bases, with 13 bases left in between. DNA for the CDR3: TGTGCCAGCAGTTGGAGTAGAGGAAACACAGATACGCAGTATTTT. Translation gives CASSWSRGNTDTQYF.

The rearrangement joins TRBV5-6 to TRBJ2-7; D uncertain. V lost 4 bases, J lost 6 bases, and 20 bases lay in between. Germline V gene data show CDR1 as SGHDT and CDR2 as YYEEEE. This CDR3 region has 15 residues. The CDR3, as DNA: TGTGCCAGCAGCCAGGTGGGCGCCACCCCCTCCGAGCAGTACTTC. Translating gives CASSQVGATPSEQYF.

The chain links TRBV4-2 to TRBJ2-5; maybe TRBD2 (5 bases). The V gene lost 2 bases and the J gene lost 5 bases, with 15 bases spanning the gap. There are 15 residues in the CDR3. Germline CDR1 LGHNA, CDR2 YNFKEQ. The CDR3, as DNA: TGTGCCAGCAGCCAAAATCCACAGCGAGGGGAGACCCAGTACTTC. Translating gives CASSQNPQRGETQYF.

J is TRBJ1-6 and V is TRBV2, with TRBD1 as a possible D gene (6 bases). This CDR3 spans 13 amino acids. From germline, CDR1 is SNHLY and CDR2 FYNNEI. V was trimmed by 6 bases and J by 9 bases, leaving 12 bases between them. CDR3 sequence: CASRQGTTSPLHF. The CDR3, as DNA: TGTGCCAGCAGGCAAGGGACAACTTCACCCCTCCACTTT.

V gene TRBV5-4 combines with J gene TRBJ2-7, with 10 bases matching TRBD1. With V trimmed by 7 bases and J by 3 bases, 4 bases remained unmatched. Germline V gene data show CDR1 as SGHNT and CDR2 as YYREEE (reference sequence). The CDR3 runs 13 residues. The DNA for the CDR3 is TGTGCCAGCCGGACAGGGGGTAGCTACGAGCAGTACTTC. It yields the protein CASRTGGSYEQYF.

This chain uses TRBV5-6 with TRBJ2-7, with D possibly matching TRBD1 (5 bases). V was cut by 0 bases and J by 4 bases, with 11 bases left in between. The CDR3 contains 14 residues. Per germline, CDR1 SGHDT and CDR2 YYEEEE. CDR3 nucleotides: TGTGCCAGCAGCTTGGGGTCCAGGGCTTACGAGCAGTACTTC. As protein: CASSLGSRAYEQYF.

This clone was seen just once. This sequence joins TRBV6-1 and TRBJ1-2; TRBD1 might be the D (6 bases). CDR3 length equals 15 residues. CDR1 and CDR2 from the germline V gene are MNHNS and SASEGT. The V and J ends lost 0 bases and 0 bases respectively, with 8 bases between them. The CDR3 here is CASSEARQANYGYTF. DNA for the CDR3: TGTGCCAGCAGTGAAGCGCGACAGGCTAACTATGGCTACACCTTC.

The V call is TRBV29-1, the J call TRBJ1-2; 8 bases match TRBD1. Germline V gene data show CDR1 as SQVTM and CDR2 as ANQGSEA. CDR3 length: 13 amino acids. V gave up 7 bases and J gave up 4 bases; unmatched junction bases: 8. The CDR3 sequence is CSAQGDRFYGYTF. For the CDR3, the DNA is TGCAGCGCCCAGGGGGACAGGTTCTATGGCTACACCTTC.

The V gene is TRBV4-1, the J gene TRBJ1-2; TRBD1 might be the D (6 bases). The CDR3 is 14 amino acids. V was cut by 3 bases and J by 8 bases, with 16 bases left in between. Germline assignment: CDR1 MGHRA and CDR2 YSYEKL. The CDR3 loop is CASSHTPPRGGYTF. For the CDR3, the DNA is TGCGCCAGCAGCCATACACCTCCCAGGGGAGGCTACACCTTC.

The chain has TRBV7-9 and TRBJ1-3; a possible D gene is TRBD1 (5 bases). The V end was cut by 1 base, the J end by 1 base, with 5 bases between. Germline V CDR1 and CDR2: SEHNR, FQNEAQ (reference sequence). The length of the CDR3 is 14 residues. CDR3 in DNA: TGTGCCAGCAGCTTAGAGGGGTCTGGAAACACCATATATTTT. It yields the protein CASSLEGSGNTIYF.

The rearrangement joins TRBV5-6 to TRBJ2-2, with D possibly TRBD2 on 6 matching bases. Germline CDR1 and CDR2: SGHDT and YYEEEE. CDR3 length: 14 residues. Trimming cost V 2 bases and J 5 bases, with 10 bases left between them. CDR3 nucleotides: TGTGCCAGCAGCTTTTGGGACTTAACCGGGGAGCTGTTTTTT. Translated: CASSFWDLTGELFF.

This chain joins TRBV11-2 and TRBJ2-1, with TRBD1 as a possible D gene (5 bases). The germline CDR1 and CDR2 sequences are SGHAT and FQNNGV. The V end was cut by 0 bases, the J end by 2 bases, with 8 bases between. The CDR3 runs 15 residues. CDR3 sequence (DNA): TGTGCCAGCAGCTTAGATGACAGCGCCTACAATGAGCAGTTCTTC. Protein: CASSLDDSAYNEQFF.

The chain recombines TRBV19 with TRBJ2-1; 7 nucleotides line up with TRBD1. The CDR3 is made up of 15 amino acids. V shed 3 bases and J 4 bases; nucleotides not matched to a gene: 6. Germline lookup yields CDR1 LNHDA and CDR2 SQIVND (reference sequence). CDR3 in DNA: TGTGCCAGTAGTATCTTCGGGACAGCATACAATGAGCAGTTCTTC. Residues: CASSIFGTAYNEQFF.

The genes are TRBV7-9 and TRBJ2-6; 11 bases align to TRBD1. The CDR3 spans 17 residues. Germline V gene sequence: CDR1 SEHNR, CDR2 FQNEAQ (reference sequence). Trimming cost V 4 bases and J 0 bases; bases outside gene matches: 2. CDR3 amino acids: CASSWTGGLSGANVLTF. CDR3 nucleotides: TGTGCCAGCAGCTGGACAGGGGGCCTCTCTGGGGCCAACGTCCTGACTTTC.

The chain uses TRBV7-6 and TRBJ2-7; unclear D gene. The germline gives CDR1 SGHVS, CDR2 FNYEAQ. The ends were cut back, 1 base at V and 0 bases at J, with 4 bases in the middle. The CDR3 is 13 amino acids. The CDR3 region is CASSLGDSYEQYF. The CDR3 DNA sequence: TGTGCCAGCAGCTTAGGCGACTCCTACGAGCAGTACTTC.